Detailed here is one T cell receptor (beta chain). Its antigen is not known. These data come from a study of siplizumab effects on memory and regulatory T cells. Study observations and caveats: Proliferating Tregs' suppressive function in siplizumab cultures went unconfirmed. The study found that mappable alloreactive CD4+ clones averaged around 69% Treg-derived with siplizumab and about 26% in controls.

Produced via immunoSEQ multiplex PCR; TCRdb's table is partial and in-frame only. Here the sample spans 90,000 to 110,000 clones, 93% being singletons. Trimming stripped 5 bases from V and 13 bases from J, with 12 bases between. The CDR3 loop spans 12 amino acids. CDR1 is SNHLY and CDR2 is FYNNEI in the germline V gene. Sequencing was done on a sample of CD4+ T cells sorted from blood. The rearrangement joins TRBV2 to TRBJ1-6, with D possibly being TRBD1 (5 bases). This clonotype was sampled from a human donor in good health. In DNA, the CDR3 is TGTGCCAGCAGTCGGGACCGCGGGCCCCTCCACTTT. It codes for CASSRDRGPLHF.